Given below is one T cell receptor (beta chain) in context. The antigen is unknown. Generated by immunoSEQ multiplex PCR, the TCRdb table keeps only in-frame clones and is missing some. Of 10,000 to 15,000 clones in the sample, around three quarters were seen once. Time point noted: week 47, end of study. Alongside topical imiquimod, each dose of vaccine comprised 300 ug of mutant IDH1 20-mer peptide. This CDR3 has 15 residues. This record comes from a study of a mutant IDH1 vaccine in newly diagnosed glioma. For the study at large: The initiation of vaccination occurred 4-6 weeks after radiotherapy alone, or with temozolomide cycles. It was radiotherapy, temozolomide, or both that patients received previously, with most receiving both. Study conclusions and caveats: Top-clonotype changes in peripheral T cells seemed unrelated to pseudoprogression.

The chain has TRBV21-1 and TRBJ1-2. TRBV21-1 corresponds to a pseudogene. This receptor was obtained from a middle-aged woman with glioma. This specimen was PBMCs, taken from a glioma patient whose treatment included an IDH1 peptide vaccine. The CDR3 DNA sequence: TGTGCCAGCAGCAAACCCCAAAGAAAAAACTATGGCTACACCTTC. Protein: CASSKPQRKNYGYTF.